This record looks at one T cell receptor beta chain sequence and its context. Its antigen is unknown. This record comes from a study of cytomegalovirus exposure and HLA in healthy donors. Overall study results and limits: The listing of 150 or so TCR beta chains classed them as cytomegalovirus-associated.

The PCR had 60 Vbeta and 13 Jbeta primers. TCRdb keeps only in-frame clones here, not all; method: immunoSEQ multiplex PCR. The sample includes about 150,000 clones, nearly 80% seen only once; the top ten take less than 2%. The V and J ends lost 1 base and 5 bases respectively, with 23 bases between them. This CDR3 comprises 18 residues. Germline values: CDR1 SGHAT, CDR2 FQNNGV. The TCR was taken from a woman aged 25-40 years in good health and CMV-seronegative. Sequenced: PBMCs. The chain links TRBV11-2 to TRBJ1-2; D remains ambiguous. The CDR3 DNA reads TGTGCCAGCAGCTTAGTATTCGTGCGGCAAACCTCAACTTATGGCTACACCTTC. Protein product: CASSLVFVRQTSTYGYTF.